One sample yielded the 14 T cell receptor beta chains listed below, sequenced in a study of shared clonotypes between healthy human individuals. The repertoire was sequenced with immunoSEQ multiplex PCR; TCRdb's copy has only in-frame clones and lacks some. The sample comprises some 900,000 clones, approximately 76% of which are singletons, and about 1.5% rests with the top ten. Input material: memory CD4+ T cells sorted from blood. The subset here: CD45RA-negative fraction. Source of these receptors: a man aged 18 to 35 in good health.

V gene TRBV9 combines with J gene TRBJ2-1; possibly TRBD2 for D (5 bases). V was pared by 6 bases and J by 3 bases, with 19 bases between. Germline V CDR1 and CDR2: SGDLS, YYNGEE. The CDR3 runs 16 residues. The CDR3 region is CASTPSGSENYNEQFF. CDR3 DNA: TGTGCCAGCACTCCATCTGGGAGCGAGAACTACAATGAGCAGTTCTTC.

This clone was seen only a few times. This chain joins TRBV6-5 and TRBJ1-6; TRBD1 agrees at 10 bases. Germline CDR1 and CDR2: MNHEY and SVGAGI. After removal of 6 bases from V and 8 bases from J, the junction contained 1 base not matched to a gene. The length of the CDR3 is 13 residues. CDR3 bases: TGTGCCAGCAGAGGGACAGGGGATTCACCCCTCCACTTT. Protein sequence: CASRGTGDSPLHF.

The chain recombines TRBV6-6 with TRBJ2-3, with TRBD1 as a possible D gene (6 bases). Germline CDR1 and CDR2: MNHNY and SVGAGI (reference sequence). V lost 6 bases to trimming and J lost 4 bases, with 14 bases between them. This CDR3 spans 14 amino acids. The CDR3 DNA reads as TGTGCCAGCAGCCACGGACAGCGTCCAGATACGCAGTATTTT. As protein: CASSHGQRPDTQYF.

This clone turned up a few times. The gene calls are TRBV5-4 and TRBJ2-6, with 13 bases aligning to TRBD2. Germline V gene data show CDR1 as SGHNT and CDR2 as YYREEE (reference sequence). Unmatched junction bases numbered 5, after V lost 0 bases and J lost 2 bases. The CDR3 totals 19 residues. For the CDR3, the DNA is TGTGCCAGCAGCTTGGAACTAGCGGGGGGGTTCGCTGGGGCCAACGTCCTGACTTTC. It is translated as CASSLELAGGFAGANVLTF.

This clone was observed many times. The chain employs TRBV30 and TRBJ2-3; perhaps D is TRBD1 or TRBD2 (5 bases each). The CDR3 totals 12 residues. Trimming removed 3 bases from V and 4 bases from J, with 8 bases in between. Germline V lookup: CDR1 GTSNPN, CDR2 SVGIG (reference sequence). The DNA of the CDR3 is TGTGCCTGGAGAGTGGGGGCAGATACGCAGTATTTT. This gives the protein CAWRVGADTQYF.

V and J are TRBV30 and TRBJ2-1; D remains ambiguous. V gave up 3 bases and J gave up 2 bases, with 5 bases separating them. Germline-derived CDR1 and CDR2 are GTSNPN and SVGIG (reference sequence). The length of the CDR3 is 12 residues. The CDR3 DNA is TGTGCCTGGAGAGGGACCTACAATGAGCAGTTCTTC. Amino acid sequence: CAWRGTYNEQFF.

This chain joins TRBV27 and TRBJ2-6; 7 nucleotides agree with TRBD2. The CDR3 is 18 residues long. The germline CDR1 and CDR2 sequences are MNHEY and SMNVEV (reference sequence). The V segment lost 1 base and the J segment 0 bases; nucleotides outside the gene matches: 6. The CDR3 DNA reads as TGTGCCAGCAGTTTATGGGGAGGGGTGAGCTCTGGGGCCAACGTCCTGACTTTC. Amino acids: CASSLWGGVSSGANVLTF.

This chain joins TRBV7-2 and TRBJ1-5; a possible D gene is TRBD1 (5 bases). Germline V gene data show CDR1 as SGHTA and CDR2 as FQGNSA. Trimming removed 4 bases at V and 0 bases at J, with 7 bases between. This CDR3 region has 14 residues. CDR3 region: CASSSQASNQPQHF. The CDR3 nucleotides read TGTGCCAGCAGCTCACAGGCTAGCAATCAGCCCCAGCATTTT.

The gene calls are TRBV7-2 and TRBJ2-7; tentative D call: TRBD1 (5 bases). The CDR3 is 15 residues long. CDR1 and CDR2 (germline): SGHTA, FQGNSA. The V end was cut by 1 base, the J end by 0 bases, with 10 bases between. CDR3 residues: CASSLEGQSSYEQYF. The CDR3 DNA is TGTGCCAGCAGCTTAGAGGGGCAAAGCTCCTACGAGCAGTACTTC. The complete variable domain, with remaining parts taken from reference TRBV7-2 and TRBJ2-7, reads GAGVSQSPSNKVTEKGKDVELRCDPISGHTALYWYRQSLGQGLEFLIYFQGNSAPDKSGLPSDRFSAERTGGSVSTLTIQRTQQEDSAVYLCASSLEGQSSYEQYFGPGTRLTVT.

The chain employs TRBV7-9 and TRBJ1-1; possible D gene TRBD1, 6 bases. This CDR3 has 14 amino acids. The germline CDR1 and CDR2 sequences are SEHNR and FQNEAQ (reference sequence). V lost 7 bases and J 7 bases, leaving 19 bases between the germline ends. CDR3 coding DNA: TGTGCCAGCACCCCAGGGGTCCTTTTCGGTGAAGCTTTCTTT. Translating it yields CASTPGVLFGEAFF.

The genes are TRBV30 and TRBJ2-1, with unresolved D. Germline V lookup: CDR1 GTSNPN, CDR2 SVGIG (reference sequence). Trimming cost V 1 base and J 0 bases, with 10 bases left between them. The CDR3 spans 15 residues. CDR3 protein: CAWSARTSSYNEQFF. For the CDR3, the DNA is TGTGCCTGGAGTGCCCGGACCAGCTCCTACAATGAGCAGTTCTTC.

J is TRBJ2-7 and V is TRBV7-9; perhaps TRBD1 as D (5 bases). The CDR3 is 13 amino acids. Germline CDR1 reads SEHNR; CDR2 reads FQNEAQ (reference sequence). V lost 1 base and J lost 7, with 11 bases in between. DNA of the CDR3: TGTGCCAGCAGCTTAGGGCAGGGTCGGGAGCAGTACTTC. Translation gives CASSLGQGREQYF.

This clone was seen more than once but under ten times. The J gene is TRBJ1-5, the V gene TRBV19, with 7 bases that match TRBD1. Germline V gene sequence: CDR1 LNHDA, CDR2 SQIVND (reference sequence). V lost 5 bases, J lost 7 bases, and 5 bases stayed unmatched. The length of the CDR3 is 13 residues. CDR3 amino acids: CASSDRVDQPQHF. Written as DNA, the CDR3 is TGTGCCAGTAGTGACAGGGTTGACCAGCCCCAGCATTTT.

Note on this clone: The same CDR3 can be traced to other DNA sequences in this sample. V usage is TRBV10-3 and J usage is TRBJ2-3; 8 bases are a match to TRBD2. V lost 8 bases, J lost 2 bases, and 3 bases stayed unmatched. CDR1 and CDR2 from the germline V gene are ENHRY and SYGVKD. The CDR3 totals 13 residues. CDR3 DNA: TGTGCCATCTTAGCGGGACCCACAGATACGCAGTATTTT. This sequence encodes CAILAGPTDTQYF.